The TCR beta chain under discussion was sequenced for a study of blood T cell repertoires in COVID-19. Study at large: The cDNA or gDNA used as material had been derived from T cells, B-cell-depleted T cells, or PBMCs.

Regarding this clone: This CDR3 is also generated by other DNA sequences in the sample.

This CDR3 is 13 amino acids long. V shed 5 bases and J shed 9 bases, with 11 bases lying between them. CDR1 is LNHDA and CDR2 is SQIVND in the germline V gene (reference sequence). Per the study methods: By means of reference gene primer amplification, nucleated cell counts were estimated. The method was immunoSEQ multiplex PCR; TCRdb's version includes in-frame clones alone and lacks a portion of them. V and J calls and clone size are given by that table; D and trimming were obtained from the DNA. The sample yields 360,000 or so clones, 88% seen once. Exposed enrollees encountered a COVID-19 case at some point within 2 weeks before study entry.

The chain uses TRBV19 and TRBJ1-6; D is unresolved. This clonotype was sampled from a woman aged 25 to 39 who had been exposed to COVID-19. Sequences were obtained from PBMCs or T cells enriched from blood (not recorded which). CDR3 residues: CASSPLEGSPLHF. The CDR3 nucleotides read TGTGCCAGTAGTCCTTTAGAGGGTTCACCCCTCCACTTT.